One sample yielded the 19 T cell receptor beta chains listed below, sequenced in a study of control samples from healthy donors and cancer patients. The repertoire was sequenced with immunoSEQ multiplex PCR; TCRdb's copy has only in-frame clones and lacks some. The sample lists about 160,000 clones, around 94% occurring once. The sequenced sample consisted of PBMCs. These receptors came from a man in his sixties with colorectal cancer.

The rearrangement joins TRBV9 to TRBJ2-2; 9 bases agree with TRBD1. The junction had 12 bases not matched to a gene; V was cut back by 8 bases and J by 4 bases. Germline-derived CDR1 and CDR2 are SGDLS and YYNGEE. This CDR3 has 16 residues. CDR3 sequence (DNA): TGTGCCAGTAGACGAGGGGGACAGGGAGGCACCGGGGAGCTGTTTTTT. Amino acids: CASRRGGQGGTGELFF.

This clone appeared once. The V gene is TRBV6-5, the J gene TRBJ1-2; 8 nucleotides line up with TRBD1. The CDR3 runs 12 residues. Trimming took 4 bases from V and 5 from J; bases not matched to a gene: 0. From germline, CDR1 is MNHEY and CDR2 SVGAGI. The CDR3 bases are TGTGCCAGCAGTTGGACAGGGTATGGCTACACCTTC. Protein sequence: CASSWTGYGYTF.

The J gene is TRBJ2-5, the V gene TRBV2, with D possibly TRBD2 on 5 matching bases. With 0 bases removed from V and 8 bases from J, the gap between germline ends came to 7 bases. The CDR3 extends over 12 amino acids. The germline V gene encodes CDR1 SNHLY and CDR2 FYNNEI. The CDR3 loop reads CASSEARGTQYF. In DNA, the CDR3 is TGTGCCAGCAGTGAAGCACGGGGTACCCAGTACTTC.

V usage is TRBV18 and J usage is TRBJ1-1; the match to TRBD1 covers 9 bases. Per germline, CDR1 KGHSH and CDR2 LQKENI. Unmatched junction bases numbered 5, after V lost 2 bases and J lost 4 bases. The CDR3 runs 15 residues. CDR3 coding DNA: TGTGCCAGCTCACCAACACAGACAGGGGGCACTGAAGCTTTCTTT. It translates to CASSPTQTGGTEAFF.

This chain joins TRBV18 and TRBJ1-6; TRBD1 is a possible D gene (5 bases). The CDR3 contains 16 residues. Germline V gives CDR1 KGHSH, CDR2 LQKENI. V shed 4 bases and J shed 5 bases, with 15 bases lying between them. The CDR3 DNA reads as TGTGCCAGCTCACACCGCGAGGGAGGGGATAATTCACCCCTCCACTTT. As protein: CASSHREGGDNSPLHF.

The V call is TRBV28, the J call TRBJ1-1, with D possibly TRBD1 on 6 matching bases. The V and J ends lost 2 bases and 7 bases respectively, with 11 bases between them. This CDR3 has 13 residues. Germline CDR1 is MDHEN and CDR2 is SYDVKM. CDR3 DNA: TGTGCCAGCAGTTTAAAACAGGGCCGTGAAGCTTTCTTT. It encodes CASSLKQGREAFF.

This clone was seen a single time. The J gene is TRBJ2-7, the V gene TRBV5-8; D call uncertain. CDR1 is SGHTS, CDR2 YDEGEE, per germline. V gave up 4 bases and J gave up 1 base, with 3 bases separating them. There are 11 residues in the CDR3. CDR3 DNA: TGTGCCAGCAGCGGGTCCTACGAGCAGTACTTC. It is translated as CASSGSYEQYF.

V is TRBV3-1 (or the pseudogene TRBV3-2) and J is TRBJ2-5; tentatively, D is TRBD2 (6 bases). Germline values: CDR1 LGHDT, CDR2 YNNKEL (reference sequence). The CDR3 contains 13 residues. V lost 3 bases and J 5 bases, leaving 10 bases between the germline ends. CDR3 region: CASSQRGGETQYF. In DNA, the CDR3 is TGTGCCAGCAGCCAGAGGGGAGGTGAGACCCAGTACTTC.

This clone has just one count. The chain has TRBV6-2 or TRBV6-3 and TRBJ2-1; D is undetermined. V lost 5 bases to trimming and J lost 2 bases, with 7 bases between them. The germline gives CDR1 MNHEY, CDR2 SVGEGT. The CDR3 has 13 amino acids. The CDR3 is CASSPLPYNEQFF. CDR3 nucleotide sequence: TGTGCCAGCAGTCCCCTGCCCTACAATGAGCAGTTCTTC.

V and J are TRBV18 and TRBJ1-5; 10 nucleotides agree with TRBD1. Germline V gene sequence: CDR1 KGHSH, CDR2 LQKENI. V dropped 2 bases and J dropped 0; count of bases not matched to a gene: 4. CDR3 size: 17 residues. This CDR3 is CASSPGTGVPSNQPQHF. CDR3 nucleotide sequence: TGTGCCAGCTCACCAGGGACAGGGGTTCCTAGCAATCAGCCCCAGCATTTT.

The chain has TRBV5-8 and TRBJ1-5; no reliable D call. Germline V gene lookup returns CDR1 SGHTS and CDR2 YDEGEE. Between the trimmed V and J ends, which lost 8 bases and 5 bases, there was a span of 17 bases. The CDR3 extends over 14 amino acids. The CDR3 sequence: CASARDPGYQPQHF. The CDR3 DNA follows: TGTGCCAGTGCAAGAGACCCCGGCTATCAGCCCCAGCATTTT.

This chain uses TRBV7-9 with TRBJ2-7, with D perhaps TRBD1 (6 bases). Germline loops: CDR1 SEHNR, CDR2 FQNEAQ (reference sequence). V was cut by 5 bases and J by 3 bases, with 20 bases left in between. There are 16 residues in the CDR3. Here the CDR3 DNA reads TGTGCCAGCAGCCCGGGCTGGGACAAAACTTACTACGAGCAGTACTTC. This translates into CASSPGWDKTYYEQYF.

CDR3 DNA: TGCAGCGTTGGGGAAACTCTTTACGAGCAGTACTTC. Protein: CSVGETLYEQYF. The chain recombines TRBV29-1 with TRBJ2-7; no clear D gene. Per germline, CDR1 SQVTM and CDR2 ANQGSEA. V was cut by 4 bases and J by 4 bases, with 11 bases left in between. The CDR3 is 12 residues long.

The V call is TRBV5-4, the J call TRBJ2-2; D possibly uses TRBD1 or TRBD2 (5 bases each). Germline CDR1 and CDR2: SGHNT and YYREEE (reference sequence). With 5 bases removed from V and 4 bases from J, the gap between germline ends came to 15 bases. CDR3 length: 15 residues. The CDR3 reads CASRGDPSGTGELFF. The CDR3 DNA sequence: TGTGCCAGCAGGGGGGACCCCTCGGGCACCGGGGAGCTGTTTTTT.

This clone showed up just once. The rearrangement uses TRBV7-2 and TRBJ1-2; D not resolved. V was pared by 7 bases and J by 0 bases, with 6 bases between. The germline V gene encodes CDR1 SGHTA and CDR2 FQGNSA. The CDR3 length is 12 residues. The CDR3 loop reads CASTVANYGYTF. The DNA of the CDR3 is TGTGCCAGCACGGTAGCTAACTATGGCTACACCTTC. The whole variable domain, filled in from reference TRBV7-2 and TRBJ1-2, reads GAGVSQSPSNKVTEKGKDVELRCDPISGHTALYWYRQSLGQGLEFLIYFQGNSAPDKSGLPSDRFSAERTGGSVSTLTIQRTQQEDSAVYLCASTVANYGYTFGSGTRLTVV.

V is TRBV5-5 and J is TRBJ2-3, with 8 positions matching TRBD1. CDR1 is SGHKS, CDR2 YYEKEE, per germline (reference sequence). The CDR3 loop spans 17 amino acids. The junction had 10 bases not matched to a gene; V was cut back by 0 bases and J by 4 bases. CDR3 coding DNA: TGTGCCAGCAGCTTGGCGGGACAGGAGGAGGAGGCAGATACGCAGTATTTT. Translating gives CASSLAGQEEEADTQYF.

This clone came up once. The rearrangement links TRBV30 to TRBJ1-2, with TRBD1 matching 7 bases. The CDR3 has 13 amino acids. Germline values: CDR1 GTSNPN, CDR2 SVGIG (reference sequence). The junction had 8 bases not matched to a gene; V was cut back by 3 bases and J by 7 bases. CDR3 bases: TGTGCCTGGAGCCGACAGGGAAGGGGTGGCTACACCTTC. This sequence encodes CAWSRQGRGGYTF.

On this clone: One end of the junction is discordant with germline, which a read error may explain. This chain links TRBV7-2 with TRBJ2-7; D possibly corresponds to TRBD2 (5 bases). The CDR3 runs to 15 residues. Germline V gene sequence: CDR1 SGHTA, CDR2 FQGNSA. The CDR3 DNA sequence: TGTGCCAGCAGCCTAGCCCATAGGGAAAGCTACGAGCAGTACTTC. Protein sequence: CASSLAHRESYEQYF.

The J gene is TRBJ1-5, the V gene TRBV2; D possibly corresponds to TRBD1 (5 bases). V lost 0 bases, J lost 6 bases, and 12 bases lay in between. Germline V gene data show CDR1 as SNHLY and CDR2 as FYNNEI. The CDR3 consists of 15 residues. CDR3: CASSEALRGGQPQHF. In DNA form, the CDR3 reads TGTGCCAGCAGTGAAGCGCTTCGGGGGGGTCAGCCCCAGCATTTT.